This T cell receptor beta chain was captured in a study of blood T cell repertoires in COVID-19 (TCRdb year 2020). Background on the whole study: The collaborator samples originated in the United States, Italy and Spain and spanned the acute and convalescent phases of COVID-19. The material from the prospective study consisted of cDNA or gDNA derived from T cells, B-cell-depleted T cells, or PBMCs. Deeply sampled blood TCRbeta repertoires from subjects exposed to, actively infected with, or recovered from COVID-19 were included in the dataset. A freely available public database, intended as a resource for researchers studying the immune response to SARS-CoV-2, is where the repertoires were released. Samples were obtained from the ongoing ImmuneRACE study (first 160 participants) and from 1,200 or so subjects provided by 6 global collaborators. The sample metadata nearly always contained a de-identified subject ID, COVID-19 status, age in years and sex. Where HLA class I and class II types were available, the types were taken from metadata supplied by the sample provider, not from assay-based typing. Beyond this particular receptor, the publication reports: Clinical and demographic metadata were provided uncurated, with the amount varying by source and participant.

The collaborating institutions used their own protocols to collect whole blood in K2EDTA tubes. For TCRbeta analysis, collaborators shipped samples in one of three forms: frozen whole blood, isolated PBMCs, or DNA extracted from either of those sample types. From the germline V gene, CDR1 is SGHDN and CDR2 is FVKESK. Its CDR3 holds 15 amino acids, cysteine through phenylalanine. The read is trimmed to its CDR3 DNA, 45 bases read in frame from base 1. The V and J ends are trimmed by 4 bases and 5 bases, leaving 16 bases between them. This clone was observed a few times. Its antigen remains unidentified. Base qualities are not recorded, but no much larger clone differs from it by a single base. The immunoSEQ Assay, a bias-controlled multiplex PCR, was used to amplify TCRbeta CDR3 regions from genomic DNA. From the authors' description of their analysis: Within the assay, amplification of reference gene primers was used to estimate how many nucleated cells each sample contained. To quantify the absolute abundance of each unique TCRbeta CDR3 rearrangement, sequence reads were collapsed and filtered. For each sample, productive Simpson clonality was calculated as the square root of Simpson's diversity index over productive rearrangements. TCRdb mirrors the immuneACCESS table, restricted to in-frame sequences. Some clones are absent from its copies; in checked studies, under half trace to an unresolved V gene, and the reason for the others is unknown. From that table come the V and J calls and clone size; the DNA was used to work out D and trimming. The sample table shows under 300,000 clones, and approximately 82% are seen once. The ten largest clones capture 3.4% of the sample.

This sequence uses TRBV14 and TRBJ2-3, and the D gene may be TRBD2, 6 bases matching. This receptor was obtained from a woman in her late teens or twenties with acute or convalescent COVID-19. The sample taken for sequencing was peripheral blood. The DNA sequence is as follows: TGTGCCAGCAGCCGGAGCCGGGACGGGGGAGATACGCAGTATTTT. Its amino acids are CASSRSRDGGDTQYF. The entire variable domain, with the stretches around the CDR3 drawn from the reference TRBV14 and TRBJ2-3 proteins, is EAGVTQFPSHSVIEKGQTVTLRCDPISGHDNLYWYRRVMGKEIKFLLHFVKESKQDESGMPNNRFLAERTGGTYSTLKVQPAELEDSGVYFCASSRSRDGGDTQYFGPGTRLTVL.